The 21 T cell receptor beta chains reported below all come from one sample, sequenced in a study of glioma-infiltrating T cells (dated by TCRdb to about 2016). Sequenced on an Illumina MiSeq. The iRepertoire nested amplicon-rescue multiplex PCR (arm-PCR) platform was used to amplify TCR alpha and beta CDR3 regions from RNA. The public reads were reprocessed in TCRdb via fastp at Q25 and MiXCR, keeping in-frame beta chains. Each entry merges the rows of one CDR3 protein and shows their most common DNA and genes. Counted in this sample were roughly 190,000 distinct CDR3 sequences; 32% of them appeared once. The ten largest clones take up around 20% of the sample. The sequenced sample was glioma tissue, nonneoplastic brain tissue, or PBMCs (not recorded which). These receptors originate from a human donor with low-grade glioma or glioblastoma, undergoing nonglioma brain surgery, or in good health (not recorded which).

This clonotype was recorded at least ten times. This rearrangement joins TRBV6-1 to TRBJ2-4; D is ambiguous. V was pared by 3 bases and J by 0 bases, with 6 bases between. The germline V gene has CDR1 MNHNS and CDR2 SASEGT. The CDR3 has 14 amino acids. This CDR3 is CASSDGIAKNIQYF. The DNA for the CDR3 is TGTGCCAGCAGTGACGGCATAGCCAAAAACATTCAGTACTTC.

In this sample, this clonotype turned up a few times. CDR3 nucleotide sequence: TGCAGCGTTGAAGAAGGAGCAGGGGGCACTGAAGCTTTCTTT. This sequence encodes CSVEEGAGGTEAFF. The chain employs TRBV29-1 and TRBJ1-1; 7 nucleotides match TRBD1. V trimming: 0 bases; J trimming: 4 bases; junction bases outside the gene matches: 5. The CDR3 runs to 14 residues. From germline, CDR1 is SQVTM and CDR2 ANQGSEA.

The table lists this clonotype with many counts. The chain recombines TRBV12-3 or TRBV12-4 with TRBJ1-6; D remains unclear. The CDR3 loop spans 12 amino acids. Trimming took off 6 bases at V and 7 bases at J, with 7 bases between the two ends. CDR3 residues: CASRGGNSPLHF. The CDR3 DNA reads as TGTGCCAGCAGGGGTGGCAATTCACCCCTCCACTTT.

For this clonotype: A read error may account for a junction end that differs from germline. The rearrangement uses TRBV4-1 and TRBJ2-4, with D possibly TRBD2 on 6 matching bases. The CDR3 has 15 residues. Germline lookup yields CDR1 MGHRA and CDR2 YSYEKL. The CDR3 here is CASSQDPGRGNIKYF. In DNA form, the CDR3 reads TGCGCCAGCAGCCAAGATCCCGGGAGAGGAAACATTAAGTACTTC.

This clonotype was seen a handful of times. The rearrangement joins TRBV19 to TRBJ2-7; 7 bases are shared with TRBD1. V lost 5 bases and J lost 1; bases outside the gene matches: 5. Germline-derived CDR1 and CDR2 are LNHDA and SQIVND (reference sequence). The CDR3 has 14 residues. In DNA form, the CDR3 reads TGTGCCAGTAGTGGTCGACAGGGATCCTACGAGCAGTACTTC. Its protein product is CASSGRQGSYEQYF.

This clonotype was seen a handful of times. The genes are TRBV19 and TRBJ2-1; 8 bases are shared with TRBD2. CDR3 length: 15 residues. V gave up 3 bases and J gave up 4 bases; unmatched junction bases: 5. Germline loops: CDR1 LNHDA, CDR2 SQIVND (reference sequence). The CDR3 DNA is TGTGCCAGTAGTATTCGTAGCGGGACATACAATGAGCAGTTCTTC. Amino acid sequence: CASSIRSGTYNEQFF.

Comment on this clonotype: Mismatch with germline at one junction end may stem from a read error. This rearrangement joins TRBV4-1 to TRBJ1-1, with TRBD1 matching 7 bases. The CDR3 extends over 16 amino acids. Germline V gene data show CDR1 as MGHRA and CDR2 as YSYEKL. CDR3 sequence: CANSQYTGQPDTEAFF. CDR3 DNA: TGCGCCAACAGCCAATATACGGGACAGCCGGACACTGAAGCTTTCTTT.

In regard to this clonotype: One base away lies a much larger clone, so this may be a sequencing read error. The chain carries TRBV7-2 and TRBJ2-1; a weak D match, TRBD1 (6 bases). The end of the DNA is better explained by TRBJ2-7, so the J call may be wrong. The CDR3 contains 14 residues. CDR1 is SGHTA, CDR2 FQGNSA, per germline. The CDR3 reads CAGSLLGARYEQYF. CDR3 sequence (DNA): TGTGCCGGCAGCTTATTGGGGGCGCGGTACGAGCAGTACTTC.

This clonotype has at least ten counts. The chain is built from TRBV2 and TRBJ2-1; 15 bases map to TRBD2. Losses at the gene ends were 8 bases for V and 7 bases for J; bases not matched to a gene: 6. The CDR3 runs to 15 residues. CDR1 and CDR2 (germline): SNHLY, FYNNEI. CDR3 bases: TGTGCCAGCCCCATAGGGACTAGCGGGAGGAATGAGCAGTTCTTC. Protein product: CASPIGTSGRNEQFF.

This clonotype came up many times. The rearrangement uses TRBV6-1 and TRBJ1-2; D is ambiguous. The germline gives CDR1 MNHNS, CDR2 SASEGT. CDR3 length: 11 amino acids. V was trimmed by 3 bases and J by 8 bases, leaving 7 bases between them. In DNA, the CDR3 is TGTGCCAGCAGTGATTTCTCCGGCTACACCTTC. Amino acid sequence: CASSDFSGYTF.

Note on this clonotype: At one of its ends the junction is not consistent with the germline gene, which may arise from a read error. This CDR3 is CSSSLVASSSYNEQFF. The CDR3 bases are TGTTCCAGCAGCTTGGTAGCTTCGAGCTCCTACAATGAGCAGTTCTTC. V usage is TRBV5-8 and J usage is TRBJ2-1; D unclear. Germline V CDR1 and CDR2: SGHTS, YDEGEE. This CDR3 comprises 16 residues.

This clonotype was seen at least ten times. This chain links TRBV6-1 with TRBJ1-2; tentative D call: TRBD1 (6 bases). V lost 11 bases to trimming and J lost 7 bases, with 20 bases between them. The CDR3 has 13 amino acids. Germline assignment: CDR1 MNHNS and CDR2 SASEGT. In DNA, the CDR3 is TGTGCCTTCTCATTACCGGGGGCCAGTGGCTACACCTTC. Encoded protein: CAFSLPGASGYTF.

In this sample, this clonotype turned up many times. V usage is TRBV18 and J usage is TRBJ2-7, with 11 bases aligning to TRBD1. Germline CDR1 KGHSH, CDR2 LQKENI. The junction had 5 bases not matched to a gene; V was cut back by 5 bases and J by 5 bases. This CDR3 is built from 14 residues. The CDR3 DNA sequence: TGTGCCAGCTCAGCCGGGACAGGGGGGGACGAGCAGTACTTC. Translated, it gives CASSAGTGGDEQYF.

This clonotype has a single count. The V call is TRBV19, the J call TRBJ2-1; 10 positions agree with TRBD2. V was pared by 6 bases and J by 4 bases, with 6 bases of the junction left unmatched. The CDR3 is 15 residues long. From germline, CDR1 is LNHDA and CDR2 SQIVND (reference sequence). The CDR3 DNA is TGTGCCAGTAGGACCTCTAGCGGGAGTTACAATGAGCAGTTCTTC. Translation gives CASRTSSGSYNEQFF.

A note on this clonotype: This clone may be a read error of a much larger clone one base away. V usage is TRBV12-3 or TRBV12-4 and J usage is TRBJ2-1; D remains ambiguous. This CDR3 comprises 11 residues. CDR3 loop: CASRLDNEQFF. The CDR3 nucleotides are TGTGCCAGCAGATTAGACAATGAGCAGTTCTTC.

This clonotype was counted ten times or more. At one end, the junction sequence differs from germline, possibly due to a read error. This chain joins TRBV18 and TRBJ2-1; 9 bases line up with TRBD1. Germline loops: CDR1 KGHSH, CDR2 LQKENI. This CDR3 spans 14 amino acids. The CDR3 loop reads CASSPRDRERAEFF. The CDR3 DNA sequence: TGTGCCAGCTCGCCACGGGACAGGGAACGTGCGGAGTTCTTC. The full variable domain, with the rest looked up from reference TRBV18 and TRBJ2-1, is NAGVMQNPRHLVRRRGQEARLRCSPMKGHSHVYWYRQLPEEGLKFMVYLQKENIIDESGMPKERFSAEFPKEGPSILRIQQVVRGDSAAYFCASSPRDRERAEFFGPGTRLTVL.

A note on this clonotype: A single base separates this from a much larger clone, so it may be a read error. The CDR3 loop reads CASSPLAGVATGELFF. DNA of the CDR3: TGCGCCAGCAGCCCCCTAGCGGGAGTAGCAACCGGGGAGCTGTTTTTT. The V gene is TRBV4-3, the J gene TRBJ2-2; 10 bases match TRBD2. The CDR3 length is 16 residues. From germline, CDR1 is LGHNA and CDR2 YSLEER. V lost 4 bases to trimming and J lost 5 bases; unmatched junction nucleotides: 7.

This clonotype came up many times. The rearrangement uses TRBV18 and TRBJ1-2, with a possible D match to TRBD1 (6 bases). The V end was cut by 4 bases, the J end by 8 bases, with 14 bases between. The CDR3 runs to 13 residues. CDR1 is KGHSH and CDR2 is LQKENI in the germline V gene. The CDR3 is CASSLEQGGGYTF. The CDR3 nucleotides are TGTGCCAGCTCACTGGAACAGGGCGGGGGCTACACCTTC.

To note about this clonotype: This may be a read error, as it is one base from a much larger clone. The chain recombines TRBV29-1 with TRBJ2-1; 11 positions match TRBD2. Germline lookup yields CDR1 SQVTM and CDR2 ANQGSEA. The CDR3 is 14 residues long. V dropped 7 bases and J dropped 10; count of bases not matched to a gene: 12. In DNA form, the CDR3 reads TGCAGCGGATCCGAGGCACTAGCGGGAGTGGAGCAGTTCTTC. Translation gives CSGSEALAGVEQFF.

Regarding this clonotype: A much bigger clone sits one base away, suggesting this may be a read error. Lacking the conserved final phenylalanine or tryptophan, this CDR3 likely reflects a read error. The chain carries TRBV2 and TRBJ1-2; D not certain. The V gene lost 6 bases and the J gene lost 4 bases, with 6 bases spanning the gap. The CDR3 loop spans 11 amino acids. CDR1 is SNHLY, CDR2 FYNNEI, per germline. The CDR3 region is CASRRIYGYTL. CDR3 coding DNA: TGTGCCAGCAGGCGTATCTATGGCTACACCCTC.

CDR3 sequence (DNA): TGTGCCAGCAGCGCCAAAACGGACTACACAGATACGCAGTATTTT. Amino acids: CASSAKTDYTDTQYF. The chain carries TRBV9 and TRBJ2-3; maybe TRBD2 (6 bases). Germline V gene sequence: CDR1 SGDLS, CDR2 YYNGEE. V lost 3 bases and J lost 2, with 13 bases in between. The CDR3 consists of 15 residues.